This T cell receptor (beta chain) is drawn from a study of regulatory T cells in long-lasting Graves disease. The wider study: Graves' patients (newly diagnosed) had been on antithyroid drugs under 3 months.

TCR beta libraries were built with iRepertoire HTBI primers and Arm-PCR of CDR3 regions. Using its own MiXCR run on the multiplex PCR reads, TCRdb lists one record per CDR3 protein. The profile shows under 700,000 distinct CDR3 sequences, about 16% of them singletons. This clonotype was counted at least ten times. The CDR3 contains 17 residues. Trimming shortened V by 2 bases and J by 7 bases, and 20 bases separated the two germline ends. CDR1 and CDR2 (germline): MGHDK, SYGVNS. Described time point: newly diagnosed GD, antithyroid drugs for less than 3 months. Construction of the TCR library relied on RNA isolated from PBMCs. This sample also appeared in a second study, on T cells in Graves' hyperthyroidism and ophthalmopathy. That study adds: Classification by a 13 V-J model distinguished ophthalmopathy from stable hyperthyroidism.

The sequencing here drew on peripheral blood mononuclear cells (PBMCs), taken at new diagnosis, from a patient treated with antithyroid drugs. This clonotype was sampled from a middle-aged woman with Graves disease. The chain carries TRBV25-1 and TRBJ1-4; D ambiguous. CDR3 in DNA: TGTGCCAGCAGTGAAAACCCCAAAGGATTTGAGAGTGAAAAACTGTTTTTT. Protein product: CASSENPKGFESEKLFF.